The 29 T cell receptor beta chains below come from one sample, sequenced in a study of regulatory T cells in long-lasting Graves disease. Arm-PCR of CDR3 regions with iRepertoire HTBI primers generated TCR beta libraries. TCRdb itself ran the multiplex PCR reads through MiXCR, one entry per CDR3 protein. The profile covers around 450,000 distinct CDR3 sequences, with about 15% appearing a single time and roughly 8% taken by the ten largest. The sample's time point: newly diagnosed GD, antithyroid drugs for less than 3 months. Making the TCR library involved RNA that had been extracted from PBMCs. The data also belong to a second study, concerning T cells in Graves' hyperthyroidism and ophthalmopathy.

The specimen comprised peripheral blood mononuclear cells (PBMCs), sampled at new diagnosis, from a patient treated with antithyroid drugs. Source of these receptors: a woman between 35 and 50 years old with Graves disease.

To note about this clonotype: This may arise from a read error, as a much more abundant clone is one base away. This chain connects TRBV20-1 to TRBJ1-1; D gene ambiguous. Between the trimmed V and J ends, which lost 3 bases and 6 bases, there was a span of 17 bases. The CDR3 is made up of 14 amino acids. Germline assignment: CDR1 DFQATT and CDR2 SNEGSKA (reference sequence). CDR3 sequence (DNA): TGCAGTGCTAGTTGGGTCTCTGGGGAAGCTGAAGCTTTCTTT. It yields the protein CSASWVSGEAEAFF.

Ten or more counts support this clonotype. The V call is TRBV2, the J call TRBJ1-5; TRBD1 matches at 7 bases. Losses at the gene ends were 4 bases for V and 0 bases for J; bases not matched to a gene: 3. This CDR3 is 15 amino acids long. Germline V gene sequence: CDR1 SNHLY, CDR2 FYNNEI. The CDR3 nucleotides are TGTGCCAGCAGTGGACAGGGTAATAGCAATCAGCCCCAGCATTTT. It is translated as CASSGQGNSNQPQHF. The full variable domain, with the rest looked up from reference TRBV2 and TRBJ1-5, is EPEVTQTPSHQVTQMGQEVILRCVPISNHLYFYWYRQILGQKVEFLVSFYNNEISEKSEIFDDQFSVERPDGSNFTLKIRSTKLEDSAMYFCASSGQGNSNQPQHFGDGTRLSIL.

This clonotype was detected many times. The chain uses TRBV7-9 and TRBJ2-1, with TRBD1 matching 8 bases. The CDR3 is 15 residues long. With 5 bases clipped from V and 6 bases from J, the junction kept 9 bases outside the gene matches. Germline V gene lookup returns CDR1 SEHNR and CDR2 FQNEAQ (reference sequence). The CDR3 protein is CASSDGTGALNEQFF. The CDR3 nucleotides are TGTGCCAGCAGCGACGGGACAGGCGCTCTCAATGAGCAGTTCTTC.

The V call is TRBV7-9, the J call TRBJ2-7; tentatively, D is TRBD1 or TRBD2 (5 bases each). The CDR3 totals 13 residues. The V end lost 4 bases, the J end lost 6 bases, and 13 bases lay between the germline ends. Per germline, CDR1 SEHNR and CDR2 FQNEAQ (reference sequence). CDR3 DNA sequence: TGTGCCAGCAGCTCCGGGACGCCCGGCGAGCAGTACTTC. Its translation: CASSSGTPGEQYF.

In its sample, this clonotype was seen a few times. The CDR3 protein is CASSPAGGRIDTQYF. The CDR3 nucleotides read TGTGCCAGCAGCCCAGCGGGGGGCCGGATAGATACGCAGTATTTT. The V gene is TRBV7-2, the J gene TRBJ2-3, with TRBD2 identical over 9 bases. After removal of 5 bases from V and 5 bases from J, the junction contained 8 bases not matched to a gene. This CDR3 contains 15 residues. Germline V gene lookup returns CDR1 SGHTA and CDR2 FQGNSA.

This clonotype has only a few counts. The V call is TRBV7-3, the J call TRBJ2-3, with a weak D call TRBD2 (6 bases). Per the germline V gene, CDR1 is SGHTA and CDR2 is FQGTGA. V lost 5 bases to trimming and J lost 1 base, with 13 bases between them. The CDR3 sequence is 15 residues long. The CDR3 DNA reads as TGTGCCAGCAGCCGACTAGGTTACGGCACAGATACGCAGTATTTT. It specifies CASSRLGYGTDTQYF.

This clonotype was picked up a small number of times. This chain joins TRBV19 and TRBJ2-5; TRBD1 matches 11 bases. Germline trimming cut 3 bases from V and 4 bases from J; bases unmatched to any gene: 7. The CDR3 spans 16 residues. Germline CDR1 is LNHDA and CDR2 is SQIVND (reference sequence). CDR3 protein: CASSIQRTGGLETQYF. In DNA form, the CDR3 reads TGTGCCAGTAGTATTCAAAGGACAGGGGGCCTAGAGACCCAGTACTTC.

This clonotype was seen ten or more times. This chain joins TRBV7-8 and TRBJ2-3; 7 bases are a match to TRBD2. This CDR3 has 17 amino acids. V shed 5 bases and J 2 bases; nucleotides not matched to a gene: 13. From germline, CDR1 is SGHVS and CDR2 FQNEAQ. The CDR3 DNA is TGTGCCAGCAGCCCTCGAATCTCCAGCGGGATCACAGATACGCAGTATTTT. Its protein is CASSPRISSGITDTQYF.

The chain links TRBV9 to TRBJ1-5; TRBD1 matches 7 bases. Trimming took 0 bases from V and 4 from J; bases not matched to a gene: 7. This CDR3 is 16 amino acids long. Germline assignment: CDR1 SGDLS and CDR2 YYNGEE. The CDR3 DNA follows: TGTGCCAGCAGCGTAGGGTCAGGGGGACCTAATCAGCCCCAGCATTTT. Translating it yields CASSVGSGGPNQPQHF.

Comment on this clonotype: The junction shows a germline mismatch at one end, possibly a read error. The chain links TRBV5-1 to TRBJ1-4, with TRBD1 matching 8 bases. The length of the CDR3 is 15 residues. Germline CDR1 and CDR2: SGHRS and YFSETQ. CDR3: CASTDRGSTSEKLFF. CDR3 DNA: TGCGCCAGCACAGACAGGGGATCAACTAGTGAAAAACTGTTTTTT.

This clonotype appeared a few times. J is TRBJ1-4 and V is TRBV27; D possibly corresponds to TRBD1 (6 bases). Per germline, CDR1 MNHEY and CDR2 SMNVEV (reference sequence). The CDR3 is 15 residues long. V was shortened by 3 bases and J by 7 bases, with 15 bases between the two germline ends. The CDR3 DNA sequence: TGTGCCAGCAGTTTGGGAGCAGGGGCCGGTGAAAAACTGTTTTTT. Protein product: CASSLGAGAGEKLFF.

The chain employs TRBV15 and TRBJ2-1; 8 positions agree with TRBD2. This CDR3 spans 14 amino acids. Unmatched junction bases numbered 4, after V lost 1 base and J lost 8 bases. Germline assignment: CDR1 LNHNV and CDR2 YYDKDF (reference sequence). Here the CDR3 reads CATSRAVSGDEQFF. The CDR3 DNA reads TGTGCCACCAGCAGAGCAGTTAGCGGGGATGAGCAGTTCTTC.

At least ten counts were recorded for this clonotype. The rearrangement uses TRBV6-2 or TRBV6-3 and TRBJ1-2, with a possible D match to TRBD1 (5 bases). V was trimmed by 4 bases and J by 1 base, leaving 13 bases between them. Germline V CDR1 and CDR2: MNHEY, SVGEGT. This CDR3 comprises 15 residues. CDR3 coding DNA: TGTGCCAGCAGTTCGGAGGGGTCCCTTAACTATGGCTACACCTTC. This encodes CASSSEGSLNYGYTF.

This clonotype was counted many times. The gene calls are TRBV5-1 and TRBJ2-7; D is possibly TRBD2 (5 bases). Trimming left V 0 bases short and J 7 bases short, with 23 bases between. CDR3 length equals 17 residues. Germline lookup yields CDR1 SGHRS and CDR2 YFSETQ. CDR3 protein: CASSLVPKKRDLREQYF. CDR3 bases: TGCGCCAGCAGCTTGGTCCCTAAGAAACGGGATTTGAGGGAGCAGTACTTC.

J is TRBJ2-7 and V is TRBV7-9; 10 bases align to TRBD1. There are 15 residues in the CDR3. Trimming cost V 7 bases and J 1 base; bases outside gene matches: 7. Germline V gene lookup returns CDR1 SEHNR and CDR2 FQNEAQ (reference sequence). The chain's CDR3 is CASTPDRGSSYEQYF. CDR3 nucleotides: TGTGCCAGCACCCCGGACAGGGGGTCTTCCTACGAGCAGTACTTC. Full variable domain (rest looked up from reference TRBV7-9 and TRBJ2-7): DTGVSQNPRHKITKRGQNVTFRCDPISEHNRLYWYRQTLGQGPEFLTYFQNEAQLEKSRLLSDRFSAERPKGSFSTLEIQRTEQGDSAMYLCASTPDRGSSYEQYFGPGTRLTVT.

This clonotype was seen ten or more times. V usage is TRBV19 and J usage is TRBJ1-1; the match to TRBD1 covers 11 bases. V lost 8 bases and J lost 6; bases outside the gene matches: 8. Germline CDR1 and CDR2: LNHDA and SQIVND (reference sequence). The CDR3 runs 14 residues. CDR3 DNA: TGTGCCAGTGGGAGGACAGGGGGCGTCTCTGAAGCTTTCTTT. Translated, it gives CASGRTGGVSEAFF.

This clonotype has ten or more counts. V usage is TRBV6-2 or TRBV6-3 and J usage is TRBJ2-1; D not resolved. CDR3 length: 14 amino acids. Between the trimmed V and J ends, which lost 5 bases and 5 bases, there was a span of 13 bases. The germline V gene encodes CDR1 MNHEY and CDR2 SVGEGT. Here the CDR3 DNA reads TGTGCCAGCAGTGAAAGGGTGGAACACAATGAGCAGTTCTTC. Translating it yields CASSERVEHNEQFF.

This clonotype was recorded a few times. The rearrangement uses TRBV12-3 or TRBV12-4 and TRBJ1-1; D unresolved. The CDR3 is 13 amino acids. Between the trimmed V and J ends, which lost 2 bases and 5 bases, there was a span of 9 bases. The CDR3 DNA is TGTGCCAGCAGTTTATCGTCTGGAACTGAAGCTTTCTTT. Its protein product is CASSLSSGTEAFF.

CDR3 coding DNA: TGCACCTACTCACTAGCCGGGGGATCAGATACGCAGTATTTT. Translation gives CTYSLAGGSDTQYF. The chain uses TRBV29-1 and TRBJ2-3; perhaps TRBD2 as D (6 bases). The length of the CDR3 is 14 residues. Germline values: CDR1 SQVTM, CDR2 ANQGSEA.

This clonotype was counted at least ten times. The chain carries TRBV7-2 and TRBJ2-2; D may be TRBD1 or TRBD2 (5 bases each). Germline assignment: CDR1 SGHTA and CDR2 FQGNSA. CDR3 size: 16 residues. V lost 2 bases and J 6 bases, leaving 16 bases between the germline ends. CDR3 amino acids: CASSLNSPGAAGELFF. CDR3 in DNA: TGTGCCAGCAGCTTAAATTCGCCCGGGGCAGCCGGGGAGCTGTTTTTT.

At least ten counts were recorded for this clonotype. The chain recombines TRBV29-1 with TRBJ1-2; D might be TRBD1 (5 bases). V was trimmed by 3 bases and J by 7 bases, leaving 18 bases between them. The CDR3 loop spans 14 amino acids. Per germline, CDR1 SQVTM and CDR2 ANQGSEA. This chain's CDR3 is CSVEGAVVGGGYTF. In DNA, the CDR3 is TGCAGCGTTGAGGGAGCTGTAGTCGGGGGTGGCTACACCTTC. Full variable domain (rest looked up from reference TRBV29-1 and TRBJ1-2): SAVISQKPSRDICQRGTSLTIQCQVDSQVTMMFWYRQQPGQSLTLIATANQGSEATYESGFVIDKFPISRPNLTFSTLTVSNMSPEDSSIYLCSVEGAVVGGGYTFGSGTRLTVV.

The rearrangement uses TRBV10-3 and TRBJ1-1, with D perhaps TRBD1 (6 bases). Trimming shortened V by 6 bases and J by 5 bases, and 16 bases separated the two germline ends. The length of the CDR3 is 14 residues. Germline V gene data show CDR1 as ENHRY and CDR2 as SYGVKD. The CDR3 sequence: CAIRLEQGGTEAFF. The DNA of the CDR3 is TGTGCCATCAGACTCGAACAGGGTGGGACTGAAGCTTTCTTT.

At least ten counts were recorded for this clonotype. The CDR3 loop is CASSYPPGSQETQYF. DNA of the CDR3: TGTGCCAGCAGTTACCCCCCGGGCAGCCAAGAGACCCAGTACTTC. The chain carries TRBV12-3 or TRBV12-4 and TRBJ2-5, with D uncertain. V was clipped by 4 bases and J by 1 base, with 13 bases between them. CDR3 length: 15 amino acids.

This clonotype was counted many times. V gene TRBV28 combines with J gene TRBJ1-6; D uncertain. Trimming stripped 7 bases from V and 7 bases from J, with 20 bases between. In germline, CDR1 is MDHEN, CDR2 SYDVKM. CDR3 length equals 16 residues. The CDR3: CASIRELGLLNSPLHF. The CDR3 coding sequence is TGTGCCAGCATACGGGAACTGGGCCTATTGAATTCACCCCTCCACTTT.

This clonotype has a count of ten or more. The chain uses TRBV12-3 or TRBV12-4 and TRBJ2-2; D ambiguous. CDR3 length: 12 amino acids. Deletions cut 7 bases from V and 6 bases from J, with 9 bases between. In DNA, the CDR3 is TGTGCCAGCAAGGTTGGGCCCGGGGAGCTGTTTTTT. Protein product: CASKVGPGELFF.

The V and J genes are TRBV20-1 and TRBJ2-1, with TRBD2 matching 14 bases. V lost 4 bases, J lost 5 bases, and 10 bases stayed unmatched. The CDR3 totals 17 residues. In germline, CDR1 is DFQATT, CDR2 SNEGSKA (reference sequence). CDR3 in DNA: TGCAGTGCTAACGGGAGAACGACTAGCGGGGGGGACAATGAGCAGTTCTTC. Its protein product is CSANGRTTSGGDNEQFF.

This CDR3 is CASSPGTGGSGYTF. CDR3 DNA: TGTGCCAGCAGCCCCGGGACAGGGGGCTCAGGCTACACCTTC. V gene TRBV7-8 combines with J gene TRBJ1-2; 12 bases are shared with TRBD1. With 5 bases clipped from V and 8 bases from J, the junction kept 6 bases outside the gene matches. The CDR3 covers 14 residues. CDR1 is SGHVS, CDR2 FQNEAQ, per germline.

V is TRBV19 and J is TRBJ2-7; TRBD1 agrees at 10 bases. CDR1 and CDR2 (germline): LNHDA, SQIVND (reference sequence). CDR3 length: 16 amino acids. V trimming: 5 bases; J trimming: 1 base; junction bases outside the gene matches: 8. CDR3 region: CASSFLGDRGSYEQYF. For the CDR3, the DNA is TGTGCCAGTAGTTTCCTCGGGGACAGGGGTTCCTACGAGCAGTACTTC.

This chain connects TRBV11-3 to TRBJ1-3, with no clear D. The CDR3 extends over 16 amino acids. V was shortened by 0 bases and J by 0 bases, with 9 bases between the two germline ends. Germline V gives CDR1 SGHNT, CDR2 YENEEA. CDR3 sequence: CASSLDIGSSGNTIYF. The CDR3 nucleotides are TGTGCCAGCAGCTTAGATATAGGCAGCTCTGGAAACACCATATATTTT.